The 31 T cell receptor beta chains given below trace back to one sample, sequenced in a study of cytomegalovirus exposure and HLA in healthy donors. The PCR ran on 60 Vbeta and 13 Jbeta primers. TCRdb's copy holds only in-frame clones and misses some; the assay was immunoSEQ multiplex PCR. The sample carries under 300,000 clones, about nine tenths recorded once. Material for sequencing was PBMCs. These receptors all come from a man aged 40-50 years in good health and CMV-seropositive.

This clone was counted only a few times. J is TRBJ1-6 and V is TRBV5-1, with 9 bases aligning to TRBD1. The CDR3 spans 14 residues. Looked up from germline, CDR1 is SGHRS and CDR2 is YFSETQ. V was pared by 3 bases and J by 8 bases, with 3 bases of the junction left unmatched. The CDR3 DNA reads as TGCGCCAGCAGCTGGGGACAGGGTGATTCACCCCTCCACTTT. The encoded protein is CASSWGQGDSPLHF.

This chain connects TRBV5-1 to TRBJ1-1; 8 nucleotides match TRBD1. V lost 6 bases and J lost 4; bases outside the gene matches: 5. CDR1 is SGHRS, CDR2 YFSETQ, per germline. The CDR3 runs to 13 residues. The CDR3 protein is CASTGQGSTEAFF. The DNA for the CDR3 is TGCGCCAGCACAGGACAGGGCTCCACTGAAGCTTTCTTT.

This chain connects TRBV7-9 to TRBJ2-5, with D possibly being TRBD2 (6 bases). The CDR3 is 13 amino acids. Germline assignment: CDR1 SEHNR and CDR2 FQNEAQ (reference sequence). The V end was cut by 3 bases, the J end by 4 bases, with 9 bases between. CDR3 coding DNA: TGTGCCAGCAGCTTCGGGACTGTAGAGACCCAGTACTTC. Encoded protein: CASSFGTVETQYF.

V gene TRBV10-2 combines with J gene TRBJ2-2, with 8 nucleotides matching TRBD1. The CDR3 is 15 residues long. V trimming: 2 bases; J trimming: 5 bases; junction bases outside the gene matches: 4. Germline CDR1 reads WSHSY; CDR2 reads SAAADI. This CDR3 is CASSESRGLTGELFF. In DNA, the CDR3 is TGCGCCAGCAGTGAGAGCAGGGGGCTGACCGGGGAGCTGTTTTTT.

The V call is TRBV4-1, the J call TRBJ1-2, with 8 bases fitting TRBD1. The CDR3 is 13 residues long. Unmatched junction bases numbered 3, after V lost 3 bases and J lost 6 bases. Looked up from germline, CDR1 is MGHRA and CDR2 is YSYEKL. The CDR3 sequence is CASSQTDRDGYTF. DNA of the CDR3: TGCGCCAGCAGCCAGACGGACAGGGATGGCTACACCTTC.

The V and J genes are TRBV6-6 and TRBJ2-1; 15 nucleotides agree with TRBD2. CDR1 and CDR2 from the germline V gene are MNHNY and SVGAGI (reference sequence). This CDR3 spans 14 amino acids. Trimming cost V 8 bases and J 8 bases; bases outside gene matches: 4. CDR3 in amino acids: CASRTSGREDEQFF. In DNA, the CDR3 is TGTGCCAGCCGGACTAGCGGGAGGGAAGATGAGCAGTTCTTC.

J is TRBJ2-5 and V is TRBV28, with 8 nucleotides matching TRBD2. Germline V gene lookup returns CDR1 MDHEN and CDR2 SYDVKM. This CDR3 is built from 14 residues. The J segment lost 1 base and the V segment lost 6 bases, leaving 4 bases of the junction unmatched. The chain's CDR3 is CASSRGGVQETQYF. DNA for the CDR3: TGTGCCAGCAGCCGGGGGGGGGTCCAAGAGACCCAGTACTTC.

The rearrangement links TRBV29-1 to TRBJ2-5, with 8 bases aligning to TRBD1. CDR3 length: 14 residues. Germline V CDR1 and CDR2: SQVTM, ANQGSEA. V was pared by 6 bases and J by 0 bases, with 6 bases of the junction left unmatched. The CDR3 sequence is CSVVDRGYQETQYF. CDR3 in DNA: TGCAGCGTCGTCGACAGGGGATACCAAGAGACCCAGTACTTC.

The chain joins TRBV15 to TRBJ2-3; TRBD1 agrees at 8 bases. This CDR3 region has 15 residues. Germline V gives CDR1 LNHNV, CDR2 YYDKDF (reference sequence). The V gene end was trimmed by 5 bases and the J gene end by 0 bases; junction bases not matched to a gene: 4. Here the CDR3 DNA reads TGTGCCACCAGCGGTCGGGACAGGAGCACAGATACGCAGTATTTT. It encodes CATSGRDRSTDTQYF.

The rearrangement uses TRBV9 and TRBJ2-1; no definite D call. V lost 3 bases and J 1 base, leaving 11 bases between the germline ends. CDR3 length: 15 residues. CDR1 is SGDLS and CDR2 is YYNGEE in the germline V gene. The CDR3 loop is CASSAQQASYNEQFF. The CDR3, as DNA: TGTGCCAGCAGCGCCCAGCAGGCATCCTACAATGAGCAGTTCTTC.

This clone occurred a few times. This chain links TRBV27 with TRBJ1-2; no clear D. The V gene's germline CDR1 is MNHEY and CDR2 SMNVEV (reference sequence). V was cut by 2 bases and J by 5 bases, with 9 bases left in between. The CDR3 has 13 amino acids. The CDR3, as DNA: TGTGCCAGCAGTTTAAGAGGGTTATATGGCTACACCTTC. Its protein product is CASSLRGLYGYTF.

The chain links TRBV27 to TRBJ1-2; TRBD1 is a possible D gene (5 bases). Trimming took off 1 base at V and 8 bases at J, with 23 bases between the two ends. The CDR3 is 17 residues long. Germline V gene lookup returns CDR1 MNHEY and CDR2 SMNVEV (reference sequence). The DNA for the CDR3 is TGTGCCAGCAGTTTATTTCCGGGGGACGGCGACTATCAGGGCTACACCTTC. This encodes CASSLFPGDGDYQGYTF.

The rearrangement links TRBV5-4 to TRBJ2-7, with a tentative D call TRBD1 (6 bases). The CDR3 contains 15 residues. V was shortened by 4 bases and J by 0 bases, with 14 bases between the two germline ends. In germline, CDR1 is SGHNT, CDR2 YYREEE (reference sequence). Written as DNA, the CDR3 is TGTGCCAGCAGCCTGCCCAGGGGAGACTCCTACGAGCAGTACTTC. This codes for CASSLPRGDSYEQYF.

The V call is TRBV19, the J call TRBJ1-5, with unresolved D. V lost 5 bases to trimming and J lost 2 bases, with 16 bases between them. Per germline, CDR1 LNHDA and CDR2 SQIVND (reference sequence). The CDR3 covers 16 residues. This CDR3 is CASSPGRGVGNQPQHF. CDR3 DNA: TGTGCCAGTAGTCCCGGACGGGGAGTAGGCAATCAGCCCCAGCATTTT.

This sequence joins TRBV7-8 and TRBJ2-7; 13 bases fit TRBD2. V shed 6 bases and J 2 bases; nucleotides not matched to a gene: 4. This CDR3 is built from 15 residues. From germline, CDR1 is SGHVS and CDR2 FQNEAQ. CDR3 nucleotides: TGTGCCAGCAGTTACGGGACTAGCGGGACCTACGAGCAGTACTTC. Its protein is CASSYGTSGTYEQYF. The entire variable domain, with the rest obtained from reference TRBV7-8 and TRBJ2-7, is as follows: GAGVSQSPRYKVAKRGQDVALRCDPISGHVSLFWYQQALGQGPEFLTYFQNEAQLDKSGLPSDRFFAERPEGSVSTLKIQRTQQEDSAVYLCASSYGTSGTYEQYFGPGTRLTVT.

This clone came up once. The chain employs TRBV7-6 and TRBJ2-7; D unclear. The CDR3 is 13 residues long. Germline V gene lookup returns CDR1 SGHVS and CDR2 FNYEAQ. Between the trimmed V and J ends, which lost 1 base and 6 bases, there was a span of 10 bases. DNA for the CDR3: TGTGCCAGCAGCTTAGGGGCCAGGTTCGAGCAGTACTTC. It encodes CASSLGARFEQYF.

The CDR3 DNA sequence: TGCGCCAGCAGCTCTCCCGGGACAGGGAGATACGAGCAGTACTTC. As protein: CASSSPGTGRYEQYF. The rearrangement joins TRBV5-1 to TRBJ2-7; 9 nucleotides agree with TRBD1. V was pared by 3 bases and J by 4 bases, with 8 bases of the junction left unmatched. CDR1 and CDR2 from the germline V gene are SGHRS and YFSETQ. The CDR3 contains 15 residues. Combining the CDR3 with reference TRBV5-1 and TRBJ2-7 gives the whole variable domain KAGVTQTPRYLIKTRGQQVTLSCSPISGHRSVSWYQQTPGQGLQFLFEYFSETQRNKGNFPGRFSGRQFSNSRSEMNVSTLELGDSALYLCASSSPGTGRYEQYFGPGTRLTVT.

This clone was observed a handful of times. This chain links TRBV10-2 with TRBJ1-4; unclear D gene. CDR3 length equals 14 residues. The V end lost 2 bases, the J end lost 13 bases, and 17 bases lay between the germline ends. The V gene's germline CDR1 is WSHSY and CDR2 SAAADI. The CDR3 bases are TGCGCCAGCAGTGAGAGTAGGACTCCAGGAGTACTGTTTTTT. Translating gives CASSESRTPGVLFF.

CDR3 protein: CASSQDSHEGATEAFF. CDR3 nucleotide sequence: TGCGCCAGCAGCCAAGATTCCCACGAGGGAGCCACTGAAGCTTTCTTT. This sequence joins TRBV4-1 and TRBJ1-1; D is uncertain. Germline loops: CDR1 MGHRA, CDR2 YSYEKL. The CDR3 contains 16 residues. The V end lost 0 bases, the J end lost 4 bases, and 15 bases lay between the germline ends.

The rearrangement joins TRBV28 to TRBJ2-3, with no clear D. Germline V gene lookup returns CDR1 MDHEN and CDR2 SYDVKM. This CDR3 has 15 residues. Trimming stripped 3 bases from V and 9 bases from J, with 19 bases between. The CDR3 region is CASSLPPPAVGTQYF. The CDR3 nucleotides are TGTGCCAGCAGTTTGCCCCCTCCGGCAGTGGGCACGCAGTATTTT.

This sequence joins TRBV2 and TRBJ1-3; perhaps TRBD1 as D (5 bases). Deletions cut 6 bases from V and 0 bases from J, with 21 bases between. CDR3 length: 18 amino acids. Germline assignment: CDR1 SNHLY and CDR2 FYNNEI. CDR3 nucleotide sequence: TGTGCCAGCAGCGCCAGGGTCTTAACTTTCAGCTCTGGAAACACCATATATTTT. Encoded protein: CASSARVLTFSSGNTIYF. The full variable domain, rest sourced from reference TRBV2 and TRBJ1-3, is EPEVTQTPSHQVTQMGQEVILRCVPISNHLYFYWYRQILGQKVEFLVSFYNNEISEKSEIFDDQFSVERPDGSNFTLKIRSTKLEDSAMYFCASSARVLTFSSGNTIYFGEGSWLTVV.

CDR3 region: CASSYRGGFQNIQYF. The DNA of the CDR3 is TGCGCCAGCAGCTACAGGGGAGGTTTCCAAAACATTCAGTACTTC. The chain joins TRBV5-1 to TRBJ2-4; maybe TRBD1 (7 bases). Germline V gene sequence: CDR1 SGHRS, CDR2 YFSETQ. V was pared by 3 bases and J by 5 bases, with 15 bases between. This CDR3 contains 15 residues. Using reference TRBV5-1 and TRBJ2-4 for the parts outside the CDR3, the full variable domain is KAGVTQTPRYLIKTRGQQVTLSCSPISGHRSVSWYQQTPGQGLQFLFEYFSETQRNKGNFPGRFSGRQFSNSRSEMNVSTLELGDSALYLCASSYRGGFQNIQYFGAGTRLSVL.

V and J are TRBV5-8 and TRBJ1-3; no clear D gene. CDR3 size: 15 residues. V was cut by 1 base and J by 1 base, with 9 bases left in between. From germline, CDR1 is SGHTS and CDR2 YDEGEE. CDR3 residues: CASSLLGLSGNTIYF. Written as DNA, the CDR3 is TGTGCCAGCAGCTTGCTCGGACTTTCTGGAAACACCATATATTTT.

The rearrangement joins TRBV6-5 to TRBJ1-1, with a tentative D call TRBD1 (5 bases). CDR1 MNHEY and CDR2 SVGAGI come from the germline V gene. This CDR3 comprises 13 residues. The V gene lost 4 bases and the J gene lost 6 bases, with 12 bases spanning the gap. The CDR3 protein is CASSWGDRAEAFF. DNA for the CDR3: TGTGCCAGCAGTTGGGGGGATAGGGCTGAAGCTTTCTTT.

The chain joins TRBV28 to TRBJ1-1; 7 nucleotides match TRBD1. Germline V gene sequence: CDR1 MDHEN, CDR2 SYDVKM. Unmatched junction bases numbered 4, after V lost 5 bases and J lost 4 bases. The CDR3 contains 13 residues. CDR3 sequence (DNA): TGTGCCAGCAGTGACAGGGCGAGCACTGAAGCTTTCTTT. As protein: CASSDRASTEAFF.

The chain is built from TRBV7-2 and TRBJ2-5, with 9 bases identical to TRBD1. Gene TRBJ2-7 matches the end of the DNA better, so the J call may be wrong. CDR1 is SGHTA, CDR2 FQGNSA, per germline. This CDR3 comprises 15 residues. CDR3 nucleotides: TGTGCCAGCAGCTTACGGACAGGGGAAGCCTACGAGCAGTACTTC. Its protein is CASSLRTGEAYEQYF.

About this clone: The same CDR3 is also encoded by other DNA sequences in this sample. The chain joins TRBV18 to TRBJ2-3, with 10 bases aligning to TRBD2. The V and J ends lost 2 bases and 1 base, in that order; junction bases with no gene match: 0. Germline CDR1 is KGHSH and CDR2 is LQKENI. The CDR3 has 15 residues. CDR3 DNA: TGTGCCAGCTCACCAGGACTAGCGGGCACAGATACGCAGTATTTT. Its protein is CASSPGLAGTDTQYF.

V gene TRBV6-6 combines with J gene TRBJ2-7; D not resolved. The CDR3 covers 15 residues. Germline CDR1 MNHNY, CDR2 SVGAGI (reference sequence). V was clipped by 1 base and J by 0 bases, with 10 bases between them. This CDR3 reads CASSYYPVSSYEQYF. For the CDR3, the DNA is TGTGCCAGCAGTTACTACCCGGTAAGCTCCTACGAGCAGTACTTC.

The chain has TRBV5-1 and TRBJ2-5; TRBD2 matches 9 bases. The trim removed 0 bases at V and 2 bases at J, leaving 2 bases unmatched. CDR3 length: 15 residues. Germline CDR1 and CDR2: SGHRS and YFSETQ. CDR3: CASSLVLAGQETQYF. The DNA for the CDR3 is TGCGCCAGCAGCTTGGTCCTAGCGGGGCAAGAGACCCAGTACTTC.

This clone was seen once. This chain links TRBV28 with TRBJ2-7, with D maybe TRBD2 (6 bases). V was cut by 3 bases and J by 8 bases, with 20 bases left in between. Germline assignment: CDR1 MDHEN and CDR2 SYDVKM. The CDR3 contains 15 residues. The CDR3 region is CASSFIPEGGAKQYF. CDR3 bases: TGTGCCAGCAGTTTCATCCCGGAGGGAGGAGCAAAGCAGTACTTC. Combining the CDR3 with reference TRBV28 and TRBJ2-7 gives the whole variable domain DVKVTQSSRYLVKRTGEKVFLECVQDMDHENMFWYRQDPGLGLRLIYFSYDVKMKEKGDIPEGYSVSREKKERFSLILESASTNQTSMYLCASSFIPEGGAKQYFGPGTRLTVT.

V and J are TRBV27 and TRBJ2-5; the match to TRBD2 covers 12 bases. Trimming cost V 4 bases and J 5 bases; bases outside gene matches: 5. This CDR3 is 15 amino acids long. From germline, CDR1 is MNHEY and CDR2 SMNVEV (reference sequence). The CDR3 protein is CASSSLAGGSETQYF. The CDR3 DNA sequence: TGTGCCAGCAGTTCCCTAGCGGGAGGGTCCGAGACCCAGTACTTC.